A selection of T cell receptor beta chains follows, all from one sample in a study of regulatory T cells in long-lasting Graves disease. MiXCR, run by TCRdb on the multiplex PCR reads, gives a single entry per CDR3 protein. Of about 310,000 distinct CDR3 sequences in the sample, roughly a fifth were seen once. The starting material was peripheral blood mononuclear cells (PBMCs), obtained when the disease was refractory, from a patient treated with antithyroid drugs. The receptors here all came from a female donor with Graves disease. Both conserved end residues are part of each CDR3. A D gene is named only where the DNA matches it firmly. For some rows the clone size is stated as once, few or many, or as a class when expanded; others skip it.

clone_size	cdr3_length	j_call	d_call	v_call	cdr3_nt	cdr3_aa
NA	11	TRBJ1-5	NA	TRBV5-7	TGTGCCAGCAGCTTGTATCATCCCCAGCATTTT	CASSLYHPQHF
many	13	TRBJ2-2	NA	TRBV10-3	TGTGCCATCCGTAACCTTAACACCGGGGAGCTGTTTTTT	CAIRNLNTGELFF
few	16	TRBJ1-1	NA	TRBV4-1	TGCGCCAGCAGCCAAGGTTTGGGTAACAGGAAAGCTGAAGCTTTCTTT	CASSQGLGNRKAEAFF
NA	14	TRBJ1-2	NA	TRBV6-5	TGTGCCAGCAGTTACTCGACAGTTAACTATGGCTACACCTTC	CASSYSTVNYGYTF
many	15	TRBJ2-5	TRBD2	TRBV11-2	TGTGCCAGCAGCTTATACGCGGGGGGTCGAGAGACCCAGTACTTC	CASSLYAGGRETQYF
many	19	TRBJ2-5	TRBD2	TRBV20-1	TGCAGTGCTAGAGGCCTAGTCTGGACTAGCGGGAGGGGGGGAGAGACCCAGTACTTC	CSARGLVWTSGRGGETQYF
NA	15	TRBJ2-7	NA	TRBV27	TGTGCCAGCAGTATGACAGGTGAAACTCCCTACGAGCAGTACTTC	CASSMTGETPYEQYF
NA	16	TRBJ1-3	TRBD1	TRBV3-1	TGTGCCAGCACCTCGATCAGGACAGGGGGCGAATCATCCATATATTTT	CASTSIRTGGESSIYF
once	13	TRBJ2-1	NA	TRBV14	TGTGCCAGCAGCCAGACGGCAGTTGGTGAGCAGTTCTTC	CASSQTAVGEQFF
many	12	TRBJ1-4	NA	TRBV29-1	TGCAGCGTTGGGACGGCTAATGAAAAACTGTTTTTT	CSVGTANEKLFF
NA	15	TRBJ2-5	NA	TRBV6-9	TGTGCCAGCAGTTTGTGGGAGGGCCAGGGGGAGACCCAGTACTTC	CASSLWEGQGETQYF
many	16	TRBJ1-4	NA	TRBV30	TGTGCCTGGAGTCGGGGAATCGGAGCAACTAATGAAAAACTGTTTTTT	CAWSRGIGATNEKLFF
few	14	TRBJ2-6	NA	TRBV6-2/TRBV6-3	TGTGCCAGCAGCGTTAGGCCTGGGGCCAACGTCCTGACTTTC	CASSVRPGANVLTF
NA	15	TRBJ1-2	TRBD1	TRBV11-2	TGTGCCAGCAGCTTTAACAGGGGCGGTAACTATGGCTACACCTTC	CASSFNRGGNYGYTF
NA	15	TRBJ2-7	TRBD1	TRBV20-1	TGCAGTGCTAGAGATACCGGGACAGACCCCTACGAGCAGTACTTC	CSARDTGTDPYEQYF
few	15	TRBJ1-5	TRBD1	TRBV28	TGTGCCAGCAGAAATCGGACAGGCACTAATCAGCCCCAGCATTTT	CASRNRTGTNQPQHF
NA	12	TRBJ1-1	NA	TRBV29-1	TGCAGCGTTGAAGACCCCAGGGAGATGCCTTTCTTT	CSVEDPREMPFF
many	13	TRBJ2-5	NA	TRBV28	TGTGCCAGCAGTTCGGACACAAAAGAGACCCAGTACTTC	CASSSDTKETQYF
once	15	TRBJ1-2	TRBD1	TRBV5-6	TGTGCCAGCAGCTCCAGGCATGGACAGGGGAGTGGCTACACCTTC	CASSSRHGQGSGYTF
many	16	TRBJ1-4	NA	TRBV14	TGTGCCAGCAGCCAAGGGATTACGACAGATCGTGAAAAACTGTTTTTT	CASSQGITTDREKLFF
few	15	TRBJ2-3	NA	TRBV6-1	TGTGCCAGCACCCTTAGGGGAGGCCCCCCAGATACGCAGTATTTT	CASTLRGGPPDTQYF
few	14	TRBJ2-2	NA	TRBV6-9	TGTGCCAGCAGTTTTGGGGGTTTCACCGGGGAGCTGTTTTTT	CASSFGGFTGELFF
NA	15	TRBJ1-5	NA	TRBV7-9	TGTGCCAGCAGCCCAGCGGGGGGGAGCAATCAGCCCCAGCATTTT	CASSPAGGSNQPQHF
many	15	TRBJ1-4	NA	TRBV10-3	TGTGCCATCAGTGAGTCTGGCAGGCCCGAGGGAAAACTGTTTTTT	CAISESGRPEGKLFF
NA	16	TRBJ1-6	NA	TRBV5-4	TGTGCCAGCAGCTTGGGCAGTACCGAGGATATTTCACCCCTCCACTTT	CASSLGSTEDISPLHF
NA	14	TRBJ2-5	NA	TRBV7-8	TGTGCCAGCAGCTTGGGTCTTGAAGGTGAGACCCAGTACTTC	CASSLGLEGETQYF
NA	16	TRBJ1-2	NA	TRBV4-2	TGTGCCAGCAGCCCAACACAGGGAGGGGCTGACTATGGCTACACCTTC	CASSPTQGGADYGYTF
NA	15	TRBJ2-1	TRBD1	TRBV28	TGTGCCAGCAATCCCGGGACAGGGCCTTACAATGAGCAGTTCTTC	CASNPGTGPYNEQFF
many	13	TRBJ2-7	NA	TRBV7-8	TGTGCCAGCAGACGGATCACGGAAGGCGAGCAGTACTTC	CASRRITEGEQYF
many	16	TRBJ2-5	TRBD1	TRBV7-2	TGTGCCAGCAGCTTAGCGTTGACAGGGGGCGGAGAGACCCAGTACTTC	CASSLALTGGGETQYF
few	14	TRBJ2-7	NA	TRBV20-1	TGCAGTGCTAGAAAGCTGACTGGCCACTACGAGCAGTACTTC	CSARKLTGHYEQYF
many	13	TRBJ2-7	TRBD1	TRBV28	TGTGCCAGCACTGGGACAGGGGTGTACGAGCAGTACTTC	CASTGTGVYEQYF
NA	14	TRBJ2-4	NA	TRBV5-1	TGCGCCAGCAGCCCCAGTACGGGCCGGGACATTCAGTACTTC	CASSPSTGRDIQYF
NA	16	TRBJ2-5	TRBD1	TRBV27	TGTGTCAGCAGTTTACGGGGGACAGGGGGCATGGGGACCCAGTACTTC	CVSSLRGTGGMGTQYF
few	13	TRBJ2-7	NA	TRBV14	TGTGCCAGCAGCCCTCAGGAACGCTACGAGCAGTACTTC	CASSPQERYEQYF
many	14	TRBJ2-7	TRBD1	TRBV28	TGTGCCAGCAGTTCGGGACAGGGGGCGCGCGAGCAGTACTTC	CASSSGQGAREQYF
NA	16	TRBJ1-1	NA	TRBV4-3	TGCGCCAGCAGCGAAGGAAGGTGGGGGTCGATCACTGAAGCTTTCTTT	CASSEGRWGSITEAFF
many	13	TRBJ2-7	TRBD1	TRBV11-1	TGTGCCAGCAGGGGACAGGGGGCCTACGAGCAGTACTTC	CASRGQGAYEQYF
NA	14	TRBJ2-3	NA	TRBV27	TGTGCCAGCAGTCTAGGGCTGGGGGCAGATACGCAGTATTTT	CASSLGLGADTQYF
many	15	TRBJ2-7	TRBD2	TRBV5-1	TGCGCCAGCAGCGTATTAGCGGGAGAAATCAACGAGCAGTACTTC	CASSVLAGEINEQYF
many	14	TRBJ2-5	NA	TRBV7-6	TGTGCCAGCAGCTTAGCCGGGCAAGTAGAGACCCAGTACTTC	CASSLAGQVETQYF
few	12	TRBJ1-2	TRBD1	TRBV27	TGTGCCACCCAGGGGGCGAACTATGGCTACACCTTC	CATQGANYGYTF
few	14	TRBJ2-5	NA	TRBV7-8	TGTGCCAGCAGCCAGCCATCTACCGAAGAGACCCAGTACTTC	CASSQPSTEETQYF
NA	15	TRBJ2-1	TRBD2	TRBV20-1	TGCAGTGCTAGAGCGCGGGGGAGTTACTACAATGAGCAGTTCTTC	CSARARGSYYNEQFF
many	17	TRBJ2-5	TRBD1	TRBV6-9	TGTGCCAGCAGTTTCCAACGACAGGGGGGATCGAAAGAGACCCAGTACTTC	CASSFQRQGGSKETQYF
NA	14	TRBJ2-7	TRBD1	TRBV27	TGTGCCAGCAGCAAGGGACAGGGAACCTACGAGCAGTACTTC	CASSKGQGTYEQYF
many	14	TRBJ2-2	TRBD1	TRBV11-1	TGTGCCAGCAGACGACAGGGGGCCTCCGGGGAGCTGTTTTTT	CASRRQGASGELFF